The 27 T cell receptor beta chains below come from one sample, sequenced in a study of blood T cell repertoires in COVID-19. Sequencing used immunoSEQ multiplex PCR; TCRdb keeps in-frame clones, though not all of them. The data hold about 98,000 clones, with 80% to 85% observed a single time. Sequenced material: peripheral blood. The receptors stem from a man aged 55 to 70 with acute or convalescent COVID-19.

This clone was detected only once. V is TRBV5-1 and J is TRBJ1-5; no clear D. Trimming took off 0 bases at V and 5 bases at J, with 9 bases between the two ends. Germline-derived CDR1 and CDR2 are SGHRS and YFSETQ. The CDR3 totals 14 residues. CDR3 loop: CASSLAGEDQPQHF. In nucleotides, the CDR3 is TGCGCCAGCAGCTTGGCCGGCGAGGATCAGCCCCAGCATTTT. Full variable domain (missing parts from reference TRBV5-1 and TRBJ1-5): KAGVTQTPRYLIKTRGQQVTLSCSPISGHRSVSWYQQTPGQGLQFLFEYFSETQRNKGNFPGRFSGRQFSNSRSEMNVSTLELGDSALYLCASSLAGEDQPQHFGDGTRLSIL.

CDR3 nucleotide sequence: TGTGCCAGCAGCTTAGGGAGAGGACTAGCGCAAGCAGAGACCCAGTACTTC. It yields the protein CASSLGRGLAQAETQYF. The genes are TRBV7-2 and TRBJ2-5, with 9 positions matching TRBD2. Germline trimming cut 1 base from V and 4 bases from J; bases unmatched to any gene: 10. The germline CDR1 and CDR2 sequences are SGHTA and FQGNSA. This CDR3 region has 17 residues.

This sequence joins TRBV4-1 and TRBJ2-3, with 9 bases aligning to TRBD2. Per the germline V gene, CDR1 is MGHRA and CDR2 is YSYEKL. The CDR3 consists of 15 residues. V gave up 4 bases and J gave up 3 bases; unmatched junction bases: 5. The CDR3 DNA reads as TGCGCCAGCAGCCCCCATAGCGGGAGAACAGATACGCAGTATTTT. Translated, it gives CASSPHSGRTDTQYF.

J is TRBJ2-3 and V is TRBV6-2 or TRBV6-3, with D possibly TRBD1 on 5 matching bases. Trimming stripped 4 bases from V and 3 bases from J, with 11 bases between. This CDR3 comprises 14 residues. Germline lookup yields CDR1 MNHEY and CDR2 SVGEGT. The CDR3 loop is CASSSRKGTDTQYF. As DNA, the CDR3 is TGTGCCAGCAGTTCTCGCAAGGGGACAGATACGCAGTATTTT.

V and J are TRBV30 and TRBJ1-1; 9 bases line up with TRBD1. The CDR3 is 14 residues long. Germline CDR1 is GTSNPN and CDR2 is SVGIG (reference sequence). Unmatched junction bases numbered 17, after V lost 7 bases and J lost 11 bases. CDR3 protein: CALRYSGTGNVAFF. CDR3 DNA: TGTGCCTTGAGATACTCCGGGACAGGGAATGTGGCTTTCTTT.

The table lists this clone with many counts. CDR3 bases: TGTGCCAGCAGCCAAACCGGGACAATTGACTACACCTTC. It specifies CASSQTGTIDYTF. The chain is built from TRBV5-4 and TRBJ1-2; the D gene is possibly TRBD1 (6 bases). The CDR3 runs 13 residues. Between the trimmed V and J ends, which lost 4 bases and 10 bases, there was a span of 17 bases. In germline, CDR1 is SGHNT, CDR2 YYREEE (reference sequence).

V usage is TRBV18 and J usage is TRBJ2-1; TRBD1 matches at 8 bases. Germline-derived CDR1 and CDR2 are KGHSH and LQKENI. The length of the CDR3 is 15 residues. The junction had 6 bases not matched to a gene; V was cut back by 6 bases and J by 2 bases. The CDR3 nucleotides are TGTGCCAGCTCCAACCAGGGGGCGGCCTACAATGAGCAGTTCTTC. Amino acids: CASSNQGAAYNEQFF.

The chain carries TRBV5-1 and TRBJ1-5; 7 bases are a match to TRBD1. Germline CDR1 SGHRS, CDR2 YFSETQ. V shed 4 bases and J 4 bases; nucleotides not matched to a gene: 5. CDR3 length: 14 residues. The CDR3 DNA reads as TGCGCCAGCAGCCCGGGGGACAGAAATCAGCCCCAGCATTTT. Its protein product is CASSPGDRNQPQHF.

As DNA, the CDR3 is TGTGCCAGCAGTACAGGGGGCAATCAGCCCCAGCATTTT. This codes for CASSTGGNQPQHF. The rearrangement joins TRBV6-5 to TRBJ1-5, with 7 bases lining up with TRBD1. The germline V gene has CDR1 MNHEY and CDR2 SVGAGI. This CDR3 contains 13 residues. With V trimmed by 5 bases and J by 2 bases, 0 bases remained unmatched.

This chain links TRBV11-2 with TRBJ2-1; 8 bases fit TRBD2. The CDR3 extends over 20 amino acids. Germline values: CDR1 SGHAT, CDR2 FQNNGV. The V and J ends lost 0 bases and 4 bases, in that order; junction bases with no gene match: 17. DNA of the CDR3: TGTGCCAGCAGCTTAGATATGGTTGGTGGGCGGGGGGCCATTTACAATGAGCAGTTCTTC. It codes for CASSLDMVGGRGAIYNEQFF.

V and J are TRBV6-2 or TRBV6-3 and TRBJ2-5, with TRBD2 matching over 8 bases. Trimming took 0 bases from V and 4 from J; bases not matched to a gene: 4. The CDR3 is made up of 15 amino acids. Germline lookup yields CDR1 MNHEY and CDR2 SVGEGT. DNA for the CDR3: TGTGCCAGCAGTTACTCGGCGGGGGGCTCAGAGACCCAGTACTTC. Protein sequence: CASSYSAGGSETQYF.

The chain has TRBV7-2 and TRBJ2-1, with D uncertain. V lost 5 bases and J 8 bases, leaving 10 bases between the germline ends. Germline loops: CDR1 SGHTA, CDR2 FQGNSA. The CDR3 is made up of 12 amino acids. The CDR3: CASSPPRDEQFF. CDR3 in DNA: TGTGCCAGCAGCCCGCCCCGAGATGAGCAGTTCTTC.

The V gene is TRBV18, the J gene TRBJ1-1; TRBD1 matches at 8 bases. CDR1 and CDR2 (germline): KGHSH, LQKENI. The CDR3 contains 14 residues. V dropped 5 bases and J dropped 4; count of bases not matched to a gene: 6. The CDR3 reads CASSGQGWGTEAFF. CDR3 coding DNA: TGTGCCAGCTCAGGACAGGGATGGGGCACTGAAGCTTTCTTT.

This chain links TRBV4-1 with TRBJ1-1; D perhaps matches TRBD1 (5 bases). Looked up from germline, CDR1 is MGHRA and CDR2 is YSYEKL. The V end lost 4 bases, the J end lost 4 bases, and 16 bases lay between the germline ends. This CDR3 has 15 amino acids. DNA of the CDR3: TGCGCCAGCAGCCCAAGCATAAGGGGAGGCACTGAAGCTTTCTTT. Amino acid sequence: CASSPSIRGGTEAFF.

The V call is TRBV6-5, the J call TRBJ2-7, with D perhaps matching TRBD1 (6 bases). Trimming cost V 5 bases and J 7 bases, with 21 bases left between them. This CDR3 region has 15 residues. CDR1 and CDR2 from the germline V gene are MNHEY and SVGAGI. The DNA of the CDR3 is TGTGCCAGCAGTATTTTTGGCAGGGGATTGGGGGAGCAGTACTTC. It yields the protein CASSIFGRGLGEQYF.

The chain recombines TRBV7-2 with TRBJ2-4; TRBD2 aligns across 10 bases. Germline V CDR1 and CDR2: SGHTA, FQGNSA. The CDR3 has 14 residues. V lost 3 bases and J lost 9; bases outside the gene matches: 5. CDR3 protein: CASSLASGSIIQYF. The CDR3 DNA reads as TGTGCCAGCAGCTTGGCTAGCGGGAGCATCATTCAGTACTTC.

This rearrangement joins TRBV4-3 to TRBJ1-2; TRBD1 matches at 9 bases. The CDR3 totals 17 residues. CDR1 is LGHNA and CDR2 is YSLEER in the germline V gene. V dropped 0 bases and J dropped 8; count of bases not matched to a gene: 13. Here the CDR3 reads CASSQDPRGQGLGGYTF. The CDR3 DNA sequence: TGCGCCAGCAGCCAAGATCCTCGGGGACAGGGATTAGGGGGCTACACCTTC.

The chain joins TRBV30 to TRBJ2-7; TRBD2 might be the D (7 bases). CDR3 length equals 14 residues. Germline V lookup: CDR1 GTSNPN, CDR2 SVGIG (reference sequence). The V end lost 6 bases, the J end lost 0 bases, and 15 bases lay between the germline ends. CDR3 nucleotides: TGTGCCTGCCCAAAGGGGGGGACCTCCTACGAGCAGTACTTC. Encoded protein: CACPKGGTSYEQYF.

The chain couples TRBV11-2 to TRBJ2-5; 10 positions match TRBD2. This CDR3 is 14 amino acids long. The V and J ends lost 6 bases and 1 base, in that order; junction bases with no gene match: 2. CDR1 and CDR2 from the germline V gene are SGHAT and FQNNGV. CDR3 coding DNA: TGTGCCAGCAGGGAGCGGGGGGGCCAAGAGACCCAGTACTTC. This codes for CASRERGGQETQYF. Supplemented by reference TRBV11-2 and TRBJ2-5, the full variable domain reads EAGVAQSPRYKIIEKRQSVAFWCNPISGHATLYWYQQILGQGPKLLIQFQNNGVVDDSQLPKDRFSAERLKGVDSTLKIQPAKLEDSAVYLCASRERGGQETQYFGPGTRLLVL.

The CDR3 sequence is CASSIAQGTNYGYTF. CDR3 in DNA: TGTGCCAGTAGTATCGCACAGGGGACTAACTATGGCTACACCTTC. This chain joins TRBV19 and TRBJ1-2; 7 positions agree with TRBD1. The germline CDR1 and CDR2 sequences are LNHDA and SQIVND (reference sequence). The CDR3 covers 15 residues. Trimming cost V 3 bases and J 0 bases; bases outside gene matches: 4.

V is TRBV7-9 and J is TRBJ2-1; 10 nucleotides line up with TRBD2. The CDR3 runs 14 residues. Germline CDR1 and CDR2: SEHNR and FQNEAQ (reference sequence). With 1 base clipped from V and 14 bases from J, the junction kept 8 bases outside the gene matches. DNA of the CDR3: TGTGCCAGCAGCTTAGGTGCTAGCGGGAGCGGAAAGTTCTTC. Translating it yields CASSLGASGSGKFF.

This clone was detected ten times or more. The CDR3 sequence: CASSLGQGLTEAFF. CDR3 DNA: TGTGCCAGTAGCCTGGGACAGGGCCTCACTGAAGCTTTCTTT. The chain joins TRBV19 to TRBJ1-1, with 9 bases identical to TRBD1. The CDR3 sequence is 14 residues long. With V trimmed by 6 bases and J by 4 bases, 6 bases remained unmatched. Per the germline V gene, CDR1 is LNHDA and CDR2 is SQIVND (reference sequence). The variable domain in full, with the rest retrieved from reference TRBV19 and TRBJ1-1, is DGGITQSPKYLFRKEGQNVTLSCEQNLNHDAMYWYRQDPGQGLRLIYYSQIVNDFQKGDIAEGYSVSREKKESFPLTVTSAQKNPTAFYLCASSLGQGLTEAFFGQGTRLTVV.

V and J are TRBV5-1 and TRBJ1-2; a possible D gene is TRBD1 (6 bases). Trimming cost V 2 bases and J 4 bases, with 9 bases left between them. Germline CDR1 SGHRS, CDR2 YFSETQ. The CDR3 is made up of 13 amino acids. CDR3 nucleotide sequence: TGCGCCAGCAGCTTAGGGACAAGCTATGGCTACACCTTC. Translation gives CASSLGTSYGYTF.

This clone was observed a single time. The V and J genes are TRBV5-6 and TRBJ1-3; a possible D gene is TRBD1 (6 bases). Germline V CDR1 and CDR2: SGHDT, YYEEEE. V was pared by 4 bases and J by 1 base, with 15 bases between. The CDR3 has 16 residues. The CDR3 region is CASSPGHLTSGNTIYF. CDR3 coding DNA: TGTGCCAGCAGCCCGGGACACCTGACATCTGGAAACACCATATATTTT.

CDR3 coding DNA: TGTGCCAGCAGCTCCCCCGGACGGGGCTCTGGGGCCAACGTCCTGACTTTC. This gives the protein CASSSPGRGSGANVLTF. The J gene is TRBJ2-6, the V gene TRBV7-6, with D possibly being TRBD2 (5 bases). The germline V and J ends were trimmed by 4 bases and 0 bases, with 13 bases remaining between them. CDR1 SGHVS and CDR2 FNYEAQ come from the germline V gene. The CDR3 is 17 residues long. Based on the CDR3 plus reference TRBV7-6 and TRBJ2-6, the full variable domain is GAGVSQSPRYKVTKRGQDVALRCDPISGHVSLYWYRQALGQGPEFLTYFNYEAQQDKSGLPNDRFSAERPEGSISTLTIQRTEQRDSAMYRCASSSPGRGSGANVLTFGAGSRLTVL.

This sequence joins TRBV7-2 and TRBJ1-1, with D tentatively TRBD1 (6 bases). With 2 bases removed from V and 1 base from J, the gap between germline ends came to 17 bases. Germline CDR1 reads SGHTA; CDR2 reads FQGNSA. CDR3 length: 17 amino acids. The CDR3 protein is CASSLLGALVGNTEAFF. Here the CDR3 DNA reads TGTGCCAGCAGCTTATTGGGGGCATTAGTGGGGAACACTGAAGCTTTCTTT.

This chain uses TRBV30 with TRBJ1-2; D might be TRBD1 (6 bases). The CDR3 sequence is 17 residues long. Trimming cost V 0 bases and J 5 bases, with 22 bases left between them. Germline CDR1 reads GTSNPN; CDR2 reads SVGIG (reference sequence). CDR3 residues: CAWSVWAGAQMGYGYTF. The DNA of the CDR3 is TGTGCCTGGAGTGTATGGGCAGGGGCCCAAATGGGGTATGGCTACACCTTC.